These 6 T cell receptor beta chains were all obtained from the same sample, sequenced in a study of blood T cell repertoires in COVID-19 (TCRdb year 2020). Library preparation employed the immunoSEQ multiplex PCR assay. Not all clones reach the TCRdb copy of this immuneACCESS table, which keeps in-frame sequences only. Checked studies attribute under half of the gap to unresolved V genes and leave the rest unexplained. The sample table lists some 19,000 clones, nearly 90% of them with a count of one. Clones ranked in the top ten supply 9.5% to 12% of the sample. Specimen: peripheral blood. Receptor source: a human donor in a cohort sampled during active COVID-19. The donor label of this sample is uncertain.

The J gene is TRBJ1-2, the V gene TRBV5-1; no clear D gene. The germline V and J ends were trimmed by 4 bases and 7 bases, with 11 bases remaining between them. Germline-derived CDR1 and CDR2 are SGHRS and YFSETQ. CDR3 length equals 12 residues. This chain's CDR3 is CASSTGVRGYTF. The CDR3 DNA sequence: TGCGCCAGCAGCACGGGAGTTCGTGGCTACACCTTC.

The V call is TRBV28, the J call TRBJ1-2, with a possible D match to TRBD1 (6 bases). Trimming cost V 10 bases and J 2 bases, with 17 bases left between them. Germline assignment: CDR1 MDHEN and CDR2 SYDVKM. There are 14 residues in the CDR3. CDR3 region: CATSKTTGNYGYTF. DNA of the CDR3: TGTGCCACCTCTAAAACCACAGGGAACTATGGCTACACCTTC.

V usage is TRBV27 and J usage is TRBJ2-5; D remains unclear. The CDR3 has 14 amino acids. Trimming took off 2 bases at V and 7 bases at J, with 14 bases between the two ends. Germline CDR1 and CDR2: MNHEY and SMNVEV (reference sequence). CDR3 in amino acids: CASSLGPTPGTQYF. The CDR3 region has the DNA TGTGCCAGCAGTTTAGGGCCTACGCCTGGGACCCAGTACTTC.

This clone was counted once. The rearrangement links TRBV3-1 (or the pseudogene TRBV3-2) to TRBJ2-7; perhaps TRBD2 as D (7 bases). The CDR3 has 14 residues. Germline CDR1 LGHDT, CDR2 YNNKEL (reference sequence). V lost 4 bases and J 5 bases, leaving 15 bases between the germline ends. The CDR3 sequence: CASSPDAGADEQYF. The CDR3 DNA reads TGTGCCAGCAGCCCCGACGCGGGGGCCGACGAGCAGTACTTC.

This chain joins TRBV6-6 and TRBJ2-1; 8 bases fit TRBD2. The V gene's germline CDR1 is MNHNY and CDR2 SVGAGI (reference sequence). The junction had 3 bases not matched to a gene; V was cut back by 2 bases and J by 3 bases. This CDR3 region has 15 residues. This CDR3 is CASSYGLALYNEQFF. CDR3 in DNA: TGTGCCAGCAGTTACGGACTAGCTCTCTACAATGAGCAGTTCTTC.

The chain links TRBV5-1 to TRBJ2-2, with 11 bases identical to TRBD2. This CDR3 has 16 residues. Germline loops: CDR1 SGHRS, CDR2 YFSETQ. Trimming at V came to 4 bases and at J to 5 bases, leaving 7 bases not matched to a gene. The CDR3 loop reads CASSKEGTSGTGELFF. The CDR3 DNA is TGCGCCAGCAGCAAGGAGGGGACTAGCGGAACCGGGGAGCTGTTTTTT.